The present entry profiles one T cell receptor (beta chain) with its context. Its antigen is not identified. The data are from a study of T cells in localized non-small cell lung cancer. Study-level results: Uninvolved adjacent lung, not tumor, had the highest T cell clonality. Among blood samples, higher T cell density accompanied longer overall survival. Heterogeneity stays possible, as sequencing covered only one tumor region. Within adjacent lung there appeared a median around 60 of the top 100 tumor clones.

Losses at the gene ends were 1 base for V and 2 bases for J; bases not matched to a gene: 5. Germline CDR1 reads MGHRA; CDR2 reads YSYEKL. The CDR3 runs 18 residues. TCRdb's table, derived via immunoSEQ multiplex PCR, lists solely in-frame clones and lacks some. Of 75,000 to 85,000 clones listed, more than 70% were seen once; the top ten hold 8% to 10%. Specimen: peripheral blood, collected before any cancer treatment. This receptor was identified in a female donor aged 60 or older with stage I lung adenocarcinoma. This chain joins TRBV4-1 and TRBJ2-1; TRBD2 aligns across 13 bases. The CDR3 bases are TGCGCCAGCAGCCAAGTTGGGACTAGCGGGAAGACCTACAATGAGCAGTTCTTC. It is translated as CASSQVGTSGKTYNEQFF.